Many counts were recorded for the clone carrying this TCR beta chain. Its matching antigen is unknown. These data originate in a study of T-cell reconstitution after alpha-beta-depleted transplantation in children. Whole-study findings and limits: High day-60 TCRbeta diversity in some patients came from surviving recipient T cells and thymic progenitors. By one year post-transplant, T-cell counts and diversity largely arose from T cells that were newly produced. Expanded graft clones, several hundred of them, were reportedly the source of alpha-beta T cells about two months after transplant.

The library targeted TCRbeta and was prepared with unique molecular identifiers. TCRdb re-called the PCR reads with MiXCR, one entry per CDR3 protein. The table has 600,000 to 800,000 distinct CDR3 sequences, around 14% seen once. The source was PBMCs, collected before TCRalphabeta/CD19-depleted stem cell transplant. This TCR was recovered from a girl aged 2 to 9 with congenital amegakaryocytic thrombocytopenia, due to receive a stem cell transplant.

CDR3 coding DNA: TGTGCCAGCAGCTCGGGACTAGCGGTGAACACCGGGGAGCTGTTTTTT. Its protein is CASSSGLAVNTGELFF. J is TRBJ2-2 and V is TRBV7-8; 11 bases are shared with TRBD2. Germline CDR1 is SGHVS and CDR2 is FQNEAQ. CDR3 length: 16 amino acids. J gave up 1 base and V 4 bases, and 2 bases lay outside the gene matches.